The present T cell receptor (beta chain) was sequenced within a study of blood T cell repertoires in COVID-19. Overall study: T cells, B-cell-depleted T cells, or PBMCs provided the cDNA or gDNA that served as material.

Trimming cost V 3 bases and J 0 bases, with 12 bases left between them. CDR1 and CDR2 from the germline V gene are MDHEN and SYDVKM. The CDR3 covers 15 residues. The table came from immunoSEQ multiplex PCR; TCRdb's copy has only in-frame clones and leaves some out. This sample has around 250,000 clones, with about 89% found just once. This clone occurred once. The sequence came from a woman in her 40s who had recovered from COVID-19. The sample comprised peripheral blood. This rearrangement joins TRBV28 to TRBJ2-7; TRBD1 is a possible D gene (6 bases). CDR3 coding DNA: TGTGCCAGCAGTTTCGGACAGTCTAACTCCTACGAGCAGTACTTC. This sequence encodes CASSFGQSNSYEQYF.